This entry is about one T cell receptor beta chain. The clone's antigen remains unknown. No qualities accompany the bases; no much larger clone lies one base away. The CDR3 sequence holds 17 residues, the cysteine and phenylalanine included. Of the read, only the CDR3 DNA is kept; its 51 bases are in frame from base 1. The germline V gene (reference sequence) supplies CDR1 SEHNR and CDR2 FQNEAQ. Trimming takes 3 bases off V and 3 bases off J; junction bases not matched to a gene: 8. The cohort was made up of 666 healthy bone marrow donors. At the time of sampling, every cohort member was nominally healthy, though immune exposures that went unrecorded were likely present. The donor tested CMV seropositive and was one of the 289 seropositive cohort members. A peripheral blood sample was collected from each donor, and TCR beta sequencing was performed on peripheral blood mononuclear cells. Genomic DNA extraction from the blood cell samples was performed with the Qiagen DNeasy Blood Extraction Kit.

The library was built by means of the immunoSEQ multiplex PCR assay. A mixture of 60 forward primers for TCR Vbeta segments and 13 reverse primers for TCR Jbeta segments was used in the multiplex PCR. A multiplex PCR assay on genomic DNA amplified the CDR3 region of rearranged TCR beta genes. On the Illumina HiSeq System, the amplified TCR beta libraries were sequenced as 87-base-pair reads. For the original study's pipeline: Across the 500 to 700 repertoires, a later analysis counted 78 million or so unique TCR beta chains, 9.5 million to 12 million of which were shared by at least two donors. Raw reads were error-corrected and collapsed into unique sequences with a nearest-neighbor algorithm that merged closely related sequences to remove PCR and sequencing errors. Alignment of CDR3 sequences to IMGT reference sequences was used to assign V, D and J gene segments. For a sequence to be retained, a match of at least six nucleotides was required to both a V gene segment and a J gene segment. A rearrangement counted as productive if the CDR3 had no stop codons and remained in frame with V and J, and every other rearrangement counted as non-productive. CDR3 was defined according to IMGT convention as the region running from the second conserved V-encoded cysteine to the conserved J-encoded phenylalanine. In an earlier analysis of around 540 of the donors, sequences lacking an unambiguous match to a single V gene segment were excluded. An earlier analysis of several hundred of the donors called V segments functional above 56.7% productive rearrangements and segregating when the between-donor standard deviation exceeded 5%. A statistical classification framework was developed to diagnose cytomegalovirus status using the catalog of TCR beta chain sequences. A later analysis assigned V and J genes by comparing TCR nucleotide sequences with IMGT/GENE-DB human TR gene sequences. Using the TCRdist pipeline, a later analysis assigned CDR3 sequences along with most-parsimonious VDJ recombination scenarios. In a later analysis, each TCR beta chain was defined by its CDR3 amino acid sequence together with its V-gene family, and reads lacking a unique V-gene family were excluded. A later analysis removed 592 highly shared, low-generation-probability nucleotide sequences to deal with suspected cross-contamination and a sequencing artifact. A later analysis calculated a clonal expansion index for each public chain from normalized within-repertoire ranks of inferred template counts. Generation probabilities in a later analysis came from a VDJ recombination model fitted to out-of-frame rearrangements, and those results were checked against IGoR. A later analysis scored TCR-TCR, TCR-HLA and TCR-CMV co-occurrence with hypergeometric tests, applying a repertoire-size bias correction to TCR pairs. In a later analysis, false discovery rates were estimated by permuting HLA or CMV assignments 20 times. In a later analysis, co-occurring TCRs were grouped using DBSCAN, with TCRdist sequence similarity added in when clustering inside HLA-allele-positive subsets. Co-occurrence clustering excluded repertoires with fewer than 30,000 or more than 120,000 public chains, plus five with anomalous nucleotide sharing. Entries here come from immuneACCESS through TCRdb and include only in-frame sequences with V and J called. Some clones fail to appear in such tables; in the studies checked, an unresolved V gene covers under half of the shortfall, and the cause of the remainder is unknown. That table supplies the V and J calls and clone size; D and trimming were determined from the DNA. This sample lists around 65,000 clones; roughly four fifths were detected once. The top ten constitute about 8% of the sample.

The entry originates in a study of cytomegalovirus exposure and HLA in healthy donors (TCRdb year 2017). As for the study more broadly: According to an earlier analysis of several hundred of the donors, roughly 180 million T cells yielded 90 million to 130 million unique TCR beta sequences and about 300 Gb of sequence data. The aim of the study was to test whether cataloging public T cell receptors could identify signatures of past pathogen exposure. HLA typing included class I and class II loci at four-digit resolution. Across roughly 420 genotyped donors of the cohort, an average of approximately 200,000 unique TCR beta nucleotide sequences per donor were sequenced, and roughly 17% of those sequences were non-productive. Alongside the repertoire data, information on donor age, sex, ethnicity and CMV serostatus was compiled. In the later analysis, no new phenotypic data were used to find candidate immune exposures; instead, reliance was placed on TCR beta sequences and their occurrence across donors. An earlier analysis of some 600 of the donors applied high-throughput TCR beta sequencing to assess whether each TCR beta V gene segment acted as functional or pseudogenic. The genetic ancestry cluster associated with self-reported Caucasian donors included 65% to 90% of the 300 to 450 genotyped donors. The number of typed donors differed by locus: about 620-630 for A, B, C, DRB1 and DQB1; roughly 510 for DQA1; fewer than 610 for DPA1; and some 450 for DPB1. Genome-wide SNP genotypes for about three fifths of the roughly 670 donors were used in a later genetic analysis, which treated that subset as a discovery cohort. In addition to the first cohort of 666 subjects, a separate validation cohort of approximately 130 different subjects was used. High-throughput TCR immunosequencing, statistical association of individual TCRs with disease status, and machine learning were combined to predict cytomegalovirus infection status. A later analysis re-examined previously published TCR beta repertoires from 600 to 700 donors and added high-resolution HLA genotyping to investigate patterns of TCR occurrence. Because of strong linkage in the cohort, roughly five DR-DQ haplotypes were treated as single units for association and clustering. An early release that covered some 640 HLA-typed donors contained approximately 320 gigabases of sequencing data and tens of millions of unique TCR sequences. All discovery cohort repertoires had been generated using a single sequencing platform. Using immunosequencing, the study profiled T cell repertoires from approximately 700 subjects and related those repertoires to cytomegalovirus serostatus.

Broad study findings and their caveats: Cytomegalovirus status was reported to be diagnosed by the classifier with high specificity and sensitivity in both the original and validation cohorts. In a later analysis, several top co-occurrence clusters were reported to appear linked to parvovirus B19, influenza, CMV and Epstein-Barr virus. In the study, around 150 TCR beta chains were listed as associated with cytomegalovirus. Because counts were too low, about 17 rarely observed V segments, including chromosome 9 orphons, were excluded from the earlier analysis of under 650 of the donors. At a false discovery rate of 0.05, a later analysis linked around 15,000 TCR beta sequences to specific HLA alleles. Presence/absence analyses assumed roughly uniform sequencing depth across donors, an assumption that may not hold. Compared with the approximately 670-donor mean, donors in an Asian-associated ancestry cluster had fewer N-insertions in productive TCRs, according to a later genetic analysis. In a later analysis, HLA-associated TCR beta chains showed more clonal expansion and lower generation probabilities than non-associated chains that were equally common. V-gene and J-gene trimming of TCR beta chains was associated with a missense DCLRE1C variant in a later genetic analysis, and the association was replicated in an independent cohort. CMV serostatus was the only immune exposure information available for the cohort. Only TCR beta chains were sequenced in this cohort, and the absence of alpha or paired-chain data limited detectable features. A further reported finding was that TCR beta sequences accurately predicted the HLA-A and HLA-B alleles for most subjects in the first cohort. Some IMGT-functional V segments, including TRBV6-2 and TRBV6-3, could not be told apart with the 87-base-pair reads, so those segments were excluded. Across donors, most TCR sequences were observed very rarely, whereas some public TCRs were present in many individuals. It was suggested by the authors that the approach could potentially be generalized to other disease states and immunological phenotypes. Linkage disequilibrium might explain the correlated functional status among segregating V segments, but an unknown experimental factor could not be ruled out. Because HLA typing was missing for some donors at each locus, association tests included only the typed subset. In an earlier analysis of more than 500 of the donors, most TCR beta V segments appeared in productive rearrangements about 87% or about 30% of the time, broadly matching IMGT annotations. Strong co-occurrence of HLA alleles, especially DR and DQ, made assigning TCR associations to individual alleles difficult. A cluster of highly shared sequence variants was judged likely to represent a technical artifact of the sequencing pipeline. In vitro tests confirmed that three of the cytomegalovirus-associated TCR beta chains recognize cytomegalovirus antigens. A later analysis found that TCR association rates varied across HLA loci, with DRB1 alleles showing the most associated TCRs and HLA-C alleles the fewest. Most CMV-associated TCR beta chains appeared to be HLA-restricted in a later analysis, and the HLA associations seemed to be driven largely by CMV exposure.

This TCR came from a woman in her thirties in good health and CMV-seropositive. The sequence is built from TRBV7-9 and TRBJ2-1, and TRBD2 aligns with 10 junction nucleotides. The sample was PBMCs. At the DNA level, the sequence is TGTGCCAGCAGCTTTACTAGCGGGATTAATTACTACAATGAGCAGTTCTTC. Its amino acids are CASSFTSGINYYNEQFF.